The 25 T cell receptor beta chains given below trace back to one sample, sequenced in a study of blood T cell repertoires in COVID-19. Sequencing was performed with immunoSEQ multiplex PCR; in TCRdb, only in-frame clones are kept and a portion is missing. The profile shows roughly 300,000 clones, roughly 90% of them singletons. Specimen: peripheral blood. These TCRs come from a woman under 40 with COVID-19, enrolled during active disease.

The chain combines TRBV6-5 with TRBJ2-4; the D is unclear. V shed 5 bases and J shed 1 base, with 9 bases lying between them. Germline loops: CDR1 MNHEY, CDR2 SVGAGI. The CDR3 runs 14 residues. The DNA for the CDR3 is TGTGCCAGCAGTAGAGATAGCGCCAAAAACATTCAGTACTTC. Residues: CASSRDSAKNIQYF.

The genes are TRBV5-5 and TRBJ1-1; the match to TRBD1 covers 9 bases. The CDR3 runs to 14 residues. The ends lost 4 bases at V and 10 bases at J; junction bases unmatched: 11. Germline assignment: CDR1 SGHKS and CDR2 YYEKEE (reference sequence). The CDR3 loop is CASSPAGTGIVAFF. The CDR3 coding sequence is TGTGCCAGCAGCCCCGCGGGGACAGGGATTGTAGCTTTCTTT.

This rearrangement joins TRBV11-3 to TRBJ2-1; 8 positions agree with TRBD2. V gave up 0 bases and J gave up 7 bases; unmatched junction bases: 5. The germline CDR1 and CDR2 sequences are SGHNT and YENEEA. The CDR3 totals 15 residues. The CDR3 reads CASSLESGRGNEQFF. CDR3 DNA: TGTGCCAGCAGCTTAGAGAGCGGGAGAGGGAATGAGCAGTTCTTC.

The V and J genes are TRBV7-9 and TRBJ1-2; 10 bases align to TRBD1. The CDR3 contains 18 residues. Germline CDR1 is SEHNR and CDR2 is FQNEAQ (reference sequence). The ends lost 1 base at V and 4 bases at J; junction bases unmatched: 12. CDR3 nucleotides: TGTGCCAGCAGCTTAGACCTCGGGATATGGGACAGGGGCTATGGCTACACCTTC. Translated, it gives CASSLDLGIWDRGYGYTF. The full variable domain, rest sourced from reference TRBV7-9 and TRBJ1-2, is DTGVSQNPRHKITKRGQNVTFRCDPISEHNRLYWYRQTLGQGPEFLTYFQNEAQLEKSRLLSDRFSAERPKGSFSTLEIQRTEQGDSAMYLCASSLDLGIWDRGYGYTFGSGTRLTVV.

V gene TRBV27 combines with J gene TRBJ1-2; 7 bases fit TRBD1. Germline CDR1 MNHEY, CDR2 SMNVEV (reference sequence). With 5 bases clipped from V and 4 bases from J, the junction kept 10 bases outside the gene matches. This CDR3 contains 15 residues. The CDR3 DNA reads TGTGCCAGCAGTCCATGGACAGGTGACCTCTATGGCTACACCTTC. Protein sequence: CASSPWTGDLYGYTF.

J is TRBJ1-2 and V is TRBV6-6; 7 nucleotides match TRBD1. V lost 3 bases, J lost 2 bases, and 9 bases stayed unmatched. Looked up from germline, CDR1 is MNHNY and CDR2 is SVGAGI (reference sequence). The CDR3 consists of 16 residues. This chain's CDR3 is CASSYMRQGLNYGYTF. CDR3 coding DNA: TGTGCCAGCAGTTATATGCGACAGGGACTCAACTATGGCTACACCTTC.

V usage is TRBV4-1 and J usage is TRBJ1-1, with D uncertain. V gave up 3 bases and J gave up 4 bases, with 15 bases separating them. CDR1 is MGHRA and CDR2 is YSYEKL in the germline V gene. The CDR3 sequence is 15 residues long. The CDR3 is CASSHAESFGTEAFF. The CDR3 bases are TGCGCCAGCAGCCACGCTGAGAGTTTTGGCACTGAAGCTTTCTTT.

The chain couples TRBV19 to TRBJ1-1; D perhaps matches TRBD1 (6 bases). Trimming shortened V by 6 bases and J by 1 base, and 12 bases separated the two germline ends. This CDR3 is 14 amino acids long. Germline-derived CDR1 and CDR2 are LNHDA and SQIVND (reference sequence). CDR3 in amino acids: CASRLGTTNTEAFF. The CDR3 bases are TGTGCCAGTAGGCTCGGGACAACGAACACTGAAGCTTTCTTT. Full variable domain (outside the CDR3, taken from reference TRBV19 and TRBJ1-1): DGGITQSPKYLFRKEGQNVTLSCEQNLNHDAMYWYRQDPGQGLRLIYYSQIVNDFQKGDIAEGYSVSREKKESFPLTVTSAQKNPTAFYLCASRLGTTNTEAFFGQGTRLTVV.

The rearrangement uses TRBV5-1 and TRBJ2-7, with D maybe TRBD2 (6 bases). This CDR3 spans 16 amino acids. Germline V CDR1 and CDR2: SGHRS, YFSETQ. V shed 4 bases and J shed 6 bases, with 23 bases lying between them. For the CDR3, the DNA is TGCGCCAGCAGCATTGGTGGGGGACTCACGCCCTTCGAGCAGTACTTC. Protein: CASSIGGGLTPFEQYF.

Regarding this clone: Its ends do not fully match the called genes, so a read error is possible. V usage is TRBV6-1 and J usage is TRBJ1-1, with D uncertain. CDR3 length: 12 amino acids. Germline CDR1 MNHNS, CDR2 SASEGT. The CDR3 here is CASSESRSEAFF. In DNA form, the CDR3 reads TGTGCCAGCAGTGAGTCCAGGTCTGAGGCTTTCTTT.

The chain uses TRBV6-2 or TRBV6-3 and TRBJ1-1; TRBD1 matches 7 bases. CDR1 is MNHEY and CDR2 is SVGEGT in the germline V gene. CDR3 length: 14 amino acids. V lost 5 bases, J lost 4 bases, and 7 bases stayed unmatched. CDR3 DNA: TGTGCCAGCAGTACGACAGGGTTCGGCACTGAAGCTTTCTTT. Residues: CASSTTGFGTEAFF.

The chain uses TRBV5-1 and TRBJ1-1, with 7 bases identical to TRBD1. The CDR3 loop spans 15 amino acids. The germline V gene has CDR1 SGHRS and CDR2 YFSETQ. After removal of 2 bases from V and 0 bases from J, the junction contained 4 bases not matched to a gene. The CDR3 protein is CASSFGQAMNTEAFF. The CDR3 DNA reads TGCGCCAGCAGCTTTGGACAGGCCATGAACACTGAAGCTTTCTTT.

The V gene is TRBV18, the J gene TRBJ2-7, with 11 bases aligning to TRBD2. The V segment lost 3 bases and the J segment 2 bases; nucleotides outside the gene matches: 6. This CDR3 is 16 amino acids long. Germline V gene lookup returns CDR1 KGHSH and CDR2 LQKENI. The CDR3: CASSPTTSGRPYEQYF. In nucleotides, the CDR3 is TGTGCCAGCTCACCGACCACTAGCGGGAGACCCTACGAGCAGTACTTC.

The V and J genes are TRBV5-1 and TRBJ2-3, with a possible D match to TRBD1 (6 bases). Germline V gene sequence: CDR1 SGHRS, CDR2 YFSETQ. The ends were cut back, 1 base at V and 0 bases at J, with 6 bases in the middle. The CDR3 has 14 residues. The CDR3 region is CASSLQGSTDTQYF. Here the CDR3 DNA reads TGCGCCAGCAGCTTGCAGGGGAGCACAGATACGCAGTATTTT.

The chain joins TRBV6-5 to TRBJ2-3, with 9 bases identical to TRBD1. Trimming cost V 2 bases and J 4 bases; bases outside gene matches: 7. The CDR3 is 16 amino acids. Germline CDR1 is MNHEY and CDR2 is SVGAGI. This CDR3 is CASSYIRTGDADTQYF. CDR3 bases: TGTGCCAGCAGTTACATACGGACAGGGGACGCAGATACGCAGTATTTT.

The chain links TRBV6-4 to TRBJ2-1; weak D call: TRBD2 (5 bases). The CDR3 totals 15 residues. Trimming left V 4 bases short and J 7 bases short, with 17 bases between. Germline V gene data show CDR1 as MRHNA and CDR2 as SNTAGT. The CDR3 loop is CASSGQSGAQNEQFF. The CDR3 region has the DNA TGTGCCAGCAGTGGACAAAGCGGAGCCCAGAATGAGCAGTTCTTC.

The gene calls are TRBV11-2 and TRBJ1-2, with 10 bases that match TRBD1. V lost 2 bases and J lost 1; bases outside the gene matches: 7. Germline CDR1 and CDR2: SGHAT and FQNNGV. The CDR3 contains 17 residues. CDR3: CASSLTRTGGGNYGYTF. Here the CDR3 DNA reads TGTGCCAGCAGCTTAACACGGACAGGGGGAGGTAACTATGGCTACACCTTC.

This sequence joins TRBV3-1 (or the pseudogene TRBV3-2) and TRBJ2-5; 16 positions match TRBD2. Per the germline V gene, CDR1 is LGHDT and CDR2 is YNNKEL (reference sequence). Trimming at V came to 4 bases and at J to 5 bases, leaving 13 bases not matched to a gene. The CDR3 covers 19 residues. The CDR3 DNA is TGTGCCAGCAGCCCTACTGGGACTAGCGGGAGGGCTTTGGGGGAGACCCAGTACTTC. It is translated as CASSPTGTSGRALGETQYF.

This chain uses TRBV19 with TRBJ1-2; possibly TRBD1 for D (6 bases). This CDR3 region has 13 residues. Trimming removed 6 bases at V and 4 bases at J, with 12 bases between. Germline V lookup: CDR1 LNHDA, CDR2 SQIVND (reference sequence). The CDR3 region has the DNA TGTGCCAGTAGCTCAGGGGCGGGCTATGGCTACACCTTC. Translation: CASSSGAGYGYTF.

V and J are TRBV28 and TRBJ1-2; 7 nucleotides match TRBD1. CDR3 length equals 11 residues. The trim removed 5 bases at V and 8 bases at J, leaving 2 bases unmatched. Germline CDR1 is MDHEN and CDR2 is SYDVKM. Here the CDR3 DNA reads TGTGCCAGCAGTGACAGGGTGGGCTACACCTTC. The encoded protein is CASSDRVGYTF.

The CDR3 sequence: CASSFQGQVSGNTIYF. Here the CDR3 DNA reads TGTGCCAGCTCCTTTCAGGGACAGGTCTCTGGAAACACCATATATTTT. The rearrangement uses TRBV18 and TRBJ1-3, with 8 bases fitting TRBD1. The length of the CDR3 is 16 residues. V was pared by 6 bases and J by 0 bases, with 7 bases of the junction left unmatched. Germline V lookup: CDR1 KGHSH, CDR2 LQKENI.

V is TRBV11-3 and J is TRBJ1-1, with D maybe TRBD1 (5 bases). Looked up from germline, CDR1 is SGHNT and CDR2 is YENEEA. V was clipped by 5 bases and J by 4 bases, with 17 bases between them. The CDR3 consists of 15 residues. Here the CDR3 reads CASSLRGVKGTEAFF. In nucleotides, the CDR3 is TGTGCCAGCAGCCTGCGGGGGGTGAAAGGCACTGAAGCTTTCTTT. Based on the CDR3 plus reference TRBV11-3 and TRBJ1-1, the full variable domain is EAGVVQSPRYKIIEKKQPVAFWCNPISGHNTLYWYLQNLGQGPELLIRYENEEAVDDSQLPKDRFSAERLKGVDSTLKIQPAELGDSAVYLCASSLRGVKGTEAFFGQGTRLTVV.

This chain connects TRBV27 to TRBJ1-1; possible D gene TRBD1, 6 bases. V was shortened by 3 bases and J by 0 bases, with 8 bases between the two germline ends. The germline gives CDR1 MNHEY, CDR2 SMNVEV (reference sequence). The CDR3 totals 14 residues. The CDR3 DNA is TGTGCCAGCAGTTTCACAGGGTTGAACACTGAAGCTTTCTTT. Translating it yields CASSFTGLNTEAFF.

The rearrangement uses TRBV7-2 and TRBJ1-2; 10 bases are a match to TRBD1. After removal of 3 bases from V and 3 bases from J, the junction contained 1 base not matched to a gene. Germline assignment: CDR1 SGHTA and CDR2 FQGNSA. This CDR3 has 14 residues. CDR3 protein: CASSFGTGDYGYTF. Here the CDR3 DNA reads TGTGCCAGCAGCTTCGGGACAGGGGACTATGGCTACACCTTC.

The V call is TRBV15, the J call TRBJ2-7; perhaps TRBD1 as D (5 bases). Trimming took 4 bases from V and 3 from J, leaving 7 bases between them. This CDR3 spans 12 amino acids. Germline CDR1 and CDR2: LNHNV and YYDKDF (reference sequence). The CDR3 DNA follows: TGTGCCACCAGCACCGACAGCTACGAGCAGTACTTC. This encodes CATSTDSYEQYF. The whole variable domain, remainder taken from reference TRBV15 and TRBJ2-7, is DAMVIQNPRYQVTQFGKPVTLSCSQTLNHNVMYWYQQKSSQAPKLLFHYYDKDFNNEADTPDNFQSRRPNTSFCFLDIRSPGLGDTAMYLCATSTDSYEQYFGPGTRLTVT.